These T cell receptor beta chains were read from a single sample in a study of T cell repertoires in cytomegalovirus infection. Using its own MiXCR run on the reads, TCRdb lists one record per CDR3 protein. The sample yields fewer than 1,000,000 distinct CDR3 sequences, 31% seen once. These TCRs are of unknown antigen specificity. Source: cultured CD8+ T cells from PBMCs, taken from culture after CMV antigen stimulation. The receptor set was obtained from a human donor in good health (CMV status not recorded). Some clones in this sample may be carry-over from other donors' samples. Each CDR3 is given with its conserved first and last residue. Each record gives: V gene, D gene, J gene, clone size, CDR3 protein, CDR3 DNA. A D gene is named only where the DNA matches it firmly. A row's size may be missing; if present it is once, few, many or a size class.

v_call: TRBV24-1
d_call: -
j_call: TRBJ2-1
clone_size: -
cdr3_aa: CATSSSVSYNEQFF
cdr3_nt: TGTGCCACCAGTTCTAGCGTCTCCTACAATGAGCAGTTCTTC

v_call: TRBV24-1
d_call: -
j_call: TRBJ1-4
clone_size: few
cdr3_aa: CATSDGPYEKLFF
cdr3_nt: TGTGCCACCAGTGATGGACCCTATGAAAAACTGTTTTTT

v_call: TRBV18
d_call: -
j_call: TRBJ1-4
clone_size: -
cdr3_aa: CASSPARAEEKLFF
cdr3_nt: TGTGCCAGCTCACCGGCCAGGGCGGAAGAAAAACTGTTTTTT

v_call: TRBV15
d_call: -
j_call: TRBJ2-7
clone_size: -
cdr3_aa: CATSRDGPSTYEQYF
cdr3_nt: TGTGCCACCAGCAGGGACGGACCGTCGACCTACGAGCAGTACTTC

v_call: TRBV4-1
d_call: TRBD2
j_call: TRBJ2-7
clone_size: -
cdr3_aa: CAGSQEPSGVYEQYF
cdr3_nt: TGCGCCGGCAGCCAAGAACCTAGCGGGGTCTACGAGCAGTACTTC

v_call: TRBV6-6
d_call: -
j_call: TRBJ1-4
clone_size: -
cdr3_aa: CASSFNKKLFF
cdr3_nt: TGTGCCAGCAGTTTTAATAAAAAACTGTTTTTT

v_call: TRBV7-8
d_call: -
j_call: TRBJ1-2
clone_size: many
cdr3_aa: CASSLEGRLGVGYTF
cdr3_nt: TGTGCCAGCAGCTTAGAGGGACGGTTGGGTGTTGGCTACACCTTC

v_call: TRBV24-1
d_call: -
j_call: TRBJ1-5
clone_size: -
cdr3_aa: CATSDFNQPQHF
cdr3_nt: TGTGCCACCAGTGATTTTAATCAGCCCCAGCATTTT

v_call: TRBV4-1
d_call: -
j_call: TRBJ1-6
clone_size: -
cdr3_aa: CASSQGETVGNNSPLHF
cdr3_nt: TGCGCCAGCAGCCAAGGGGAGACAGTCGGCAATAATTCACCCCTCCACTTT

v_call: TRBV5-8
d_call: TRBD2
j_call: TRBJ2-3
clone_size: -
cdr3_aa: CASSLRGGSGAHPSTDTQYF
cdr3_nt: TGTGCCAGCAGCTTGCGGGGGGGTAGCGGGGCACACCCAAGCACAGATACGCAGTATTTT

v_call: TRBV7-9
d_call: -
j_call: TRBJ1-6
clone_size: few
cdr3_aa: CASSTGTPRDNSPLHF
cdr3_nt: TGTGCCAGCAGCACCGGGACACCGCGTGATAATTCACCCCTCCACTTT

v_call: TRBV6-2/TRBV6-3
d_call: TRBD2
j_call: TRBJ2-1
clone_size: -
cdr3_aa: CASSYSRGGADEQFF
cdr3_nt: TGTGCCAGCAGTTACTCGCGCGGGGGGGCGGATGAGCAGTTCTTC

v_call: TRBV27
d_call: -
j_call: TRBJ2-5
clone_size: few
cdr3_aa: CASSLSFEETQYF
cdr3_nt: TGTGCCAGCAGTTTGTCCTTCGAGGAGACCCAGTACTTC

v_call: TRBV5-1
d_call: -
j_call: TRBJ1-5
clone_size: -
cdr3_aa: CASSLLQPQHF
cdr3_nt: TGCGCCAGCAGCTTGCTTCAGCCCCAGCATTTT

v_call: TRBV29-1
d_call: -
j_call: TRBJ2-7
clone_size: -
cdr3_aa: CSVEDNRGASYEQYF
cdr3_nt: TGCAGCGTTGAAGATAACCGGGGGGCGTCCTACGAGCAGTACTTC

v_call: TRBV10-2
d_call: TRBD2
j_call: TRBJ2-1
clone_size: -
cdr3_aa: CASSDQRGGPYNEQFF
cdr3_nt: TGCGCCAGCAGTGACCAGCGGGGGGGCCCTTACAATGAGCAGTTCTTC

v_call: TRBV7-6
d_call: -
j_call: TRBJ2-3
clone_size: -
cdr3_aa: CASSLEGAADTQYF
cdr3_nt: TGTGCCAGCAGTTTGGAGGGGGCGGCAGATACGCAGTATTTT

v_call: TRBV27
d_call: TRBD1
j_call: TRBJ1-5
clone_size: -
cdr3_aa: CASSFGQDPINQPQHF
cdr3_nt: TGTGCCAGCAGTTTCGGACAGGACCCTATTAATCAGCCCCAGCATTTT

v_call: TRBV6-6
d_call: TRBD1
j_call: TRBJ2-2
clone_size: -
cdr3_aa: CASRLTGTAESNTGELFF
cdr3_nt: TGTGCCAGCAGATTGACGGGGACAGCTGAATCGAACACCGGGGAGCTGTTTTTT

v_call: TRBV6-6
d_call: -
j_call: TRBJ2-1
clone_size: many
cdr3_aa: CASSSLVSPYNEQFF
cdr3_nt: TGTGCCAGCAGTTCACTAGTTAGCCCCTACAATGAGCAGTTCTTC

v_call: TRBV12-3/TRBV12-4
d_call: -
j_call: TRBJ1-1
clone_size: few
cdr3_aa: CASSSQGGFTEAFF
cdr3_nt: TGTGCCAGCAGTTCTCAAGGGGGTTTCACTGAAGCTTTCTTT

v_call: TRBV6-6
d_call: -
j_call: TRBJ2-5
clone_size: -
cdr3_aa: CASSYFWREGTQYF
cdr3_nt: TGTGCCAGCAGTTACTTTTGGAGGGAAGGGACCCAGTACTTC

v_call: TRBV27
d_call: -
j_call: TRBJ1-2
clone_size: -
cdr3_aa: CASSLSGRQLVEYGYTF
cdr3_nt: TGTGCCAGCAGTTTATCGGGGCGCCAACTCGTTGAATATGGCTACACCTTC

v_call: TRBV7-9
d_call: TRBD1
j_call: TRBJ1-5
clone_size: few
cdr3_aa: CASSQGGGSANQPQHF
cdr3_nt: TGTGCCAGCAGCCAGGGGGGAGGGAGCGCCAATCAGCCCCAGCATTTT

v_call: TRBV7-9
d_call: -
j_call: TRBJ2-1
clone_size: few
cdr3_aa: CASSEKYNEQFF
cdr3_nt: TGTGCCAGCTCGGAGAAGTACAATGAGCAGTTCTTC

v_call: TRBV27
d_call: TRBD1
j_call: TRBJ1-2
clone_size: few
cdr3_aa: CASSLATGGNYGYTF
cdr3_nt: TGTGCCAGCAGTTTAGCGACAGGGGGCAACTATGGCTACACCTTC

v_call: TRBV19
d_call: -
j_call: TRBJ2-3
clone_size: -
cdr3_aa: CASSIGTGQITDTQYF
cdr3_nt: TGTGCCAGTAGTATTGGGACCGGACAGATAACAGATACGCAGTATTTT

v_call: TRBV7-9
d_call: -
j_call: TRBJ2-5
clone_size: -
cdr3_aa: CASSPTQGETQYF
cdr3_nt: TGTGCCAGCAGCCCTACTCAGGGAGAGACCCAGTACTTC

v_call: TRBV27
d_call: TRBD2
j_call: TRBJ2-6
clone_size: -
cdr3_aa: CASSPELAGGPGANVLTF
cdr3_nt: TGTGCCAGCAGTCCGGAACTAGCGGGGGGGCCCGGGGCCAACGTCCTGACTTTC

v_call: TRBV27
d_call: -
j_call: TRBJ2-5
clone_size: -
cdr3_aa: CASSSLEGAYQETQYF
cdr3_nt: TGTGCCAGCAGTTCCTTGGAGGGAGCGTACCAAGAGACCCAGTACTTC

v_call: TRBV4-1
d_call: -
j_call: TRBJ1-5
clone_size: few
cdr3_aa: CASSQSVRVDQPQHF
cdr3_nt: TGCGCCAGCAGCCAGTCCGTCAGGGTCGATCAGCCCCAGCATTTT

v_call: TRBV6-1
d_call: -
j_call: TRBJ2-2
clone_size: -
cdr3_aa: CASRVGRGELFF
cdr3_nt: TGTGCCAGCAGGGTTGGGCGCGGGGAGCTGTTTTTT

v_call: TRBV6-6
d_call: TRBD2
j_call: TRBJ2-7
clone_size: few
cdr3_aa: CASRTLAERSYEQYF
cdr3_nt: TGTGCCAGCAGAACCCTAGCGGAGCGTTCCTACGAGCAGTACTTC

v_call: TRBV7-9
d_call: -
j_call: TRBJ2-2
clone_size: few
cdr3_aa: CASSLAMGQRAGELFF
cdr3_nt: TGTGCCAGCAGCTTAGCAATGGGACAAAGGGCCGGGGAGCTGTTTTTT

v_call: TRBV27
d_call: -
j_call: TRBJ2-3
clone_size: -
cdr3_aa: CASRLGRLQDTQYF
cdr3_nt: TGTGCCAGCAGGCTCGGACGGCTCCAGGATACGCAGTATTTT

v_call: TRBV6-1
d_call: TRBD1
j_call: TRBJ2-1
clone_size: few
cdr3_aa: CASGQDSSYNEQFF
cdr3_nt: TGTGCCAGTGGACAGGACAGCTCCTACAATGAGCAGTTCTTC

v_call: TRBV6-6
d_call: -
j_call: TRBJ2-1
clone_size: -
cdr3_aa: CVSSYTQGVGNEQFF
cdr3_nt: TGTGTCAGCAGTTACACACAGGGAGTGGGGAATGAGCAGTTCTTC

v_call: TRBV6-1
d_call: -
j_call: TRBJ2-2
clone_size: -
cdr3_aa: CASSGPGAGELFF
cdr3_nt: TGTGCCAGCAGTGGCCCGGGCGCCGGGGAGCTGTTTTTT

v_call: TRBV6-1
d_call: -
j_call: TRBJ2-1
clone_size: -
cdr3_aa: CASSLNGGTYNEQFF
cdr3_nt: TGTGCCAGCAGTTTAAACGGGGGCACATACAATGAGCAGTTCTTC

v_call: TRBV6-2/TRBV6-3
d_call: -
j_call: TRBJ1-2
clone_size: few
cdr3_aa: CASTFSTLYGYTF
cdr3_nt: TGTGCCAGCACCTTCTCTACTTTGTATGGCTACACCTTC

v_call: TRBV6-6
d_call: -
j_call: TRBJ2-5
clone_size: -
cdr3_aa: CASSLVGIQETQYF
cdr3_nt: TGTGCCAGCAGCCTGGTGGGGATTCAAGAGACCCAGTACTTC

v_call: TRBV7-9
d_call: -
j_call: TRBJ2-5
clone_size: -
cdr3_aa: CASTDEPGETQYF
cdr3_nt: TGTGCCAGCACAGACGAGCCCGGGGAGACCCAGTACTTC

v_call: TRBV7-8
d_call: -
j_call: TRBJ2-2
clone_size: -
cdr3_aa: CASSLGGAGGELFF
cdr3_nt: TGTGCCAGCAGCTTAGGGGGCGCAGGCGGGGAGCTGTTTTTT

v_call: TRBV7-9
d_call: -
j_call: TRBJ2-7
clone_size: few
cdr3_aa: CASSLRAQGPYEQYF
cdr3_nt: TGTGCCAGCAGCTTAAGGGCACAGGGTCCCTACGAGCAGTACTTC

v_call: TRBV27
d_call: TRBD2
j_call: TRBJ2-2
clone_size: few
cdr3_aa: CASSLDGTITGELFF
cdr3_nt: TGTGCCAGCAGTTTAGACGGGACTATCACCGGGGAGCTGTTTTTT

v_call: TRBV5-1
d_call: TRBD1
j_call: TRBJ2-3
clone_size: -
cdr3_aa: CASQGAFTDTQYF
cdr3_nt: TGCGCCAGCCAGGGGGCCTTCACAGATACGCAGTATTTT

v_call: TRBV7-8
d_call: TRBD2
j_call: TRBJ2-3
clone_size: -
cdr3_aa: CASSLLAGGSGDTQYF
cdr3_nt: TGTGCCAGCAGCTTACTAGCGGGGGGATCAGGGGATACGCAGTATTTT

v_call: TRBV10-3
d_call: -
j_call: TRBJ1-2
clone_size: -
cdr3_aa: CAAFSEEVLSYGYTF
cdr3_nt: TGTGCCGCCTTTTCTGAGGAGGTTCTGTCCTATGGCTACACCTTC

v_call: TRBV12-3/TRBV12-4
d_call: -
j_call: TRBJ2-1
clone_size: -
cdr3_aa: CASSLRLAGHEQFF
cdr3_nt: TGTGCCAGCAGTTTAAGGCTAGCTGGCCATGAGCAGTTCTTC

v_call: TRBV27
d_call: -
j_call: TRBJ2-1
clone_size: -
cdr3_aa: CGSSGTPFREQFF
cdr3_nt: TGTGGCTCGTCCGGGACACCTTTCCGTGAGCAGTTCTTC

v_call: TRBV5-1
d_call: -
j_call: TRBJ2-3
clone_size: -
cdr3_aa: CASSLAPRGNTDTQYF
cdr3_nt: TGCGCCAGCAGCTTGGCCCCTCGGGGGAACACAGATACGCAGTATTTT

v_call: TRBV4-1
d_call: -
j_call: TRBJ2-5
clone_size: few
cdr3_aa: CASSQVSTDQETQYF
cdr3_nt: TGCGCCAGCAGCCAAGTTAGCACAGACCAAGAGACCCAGTACTTC

v_call: TRBV4-1
d_call: -
j_call: TRBJ1-5
clone_size: -
cdr3_aa: CASSQDPTLGSRDSNQPQHF
cdr3_nt: TGCGCCAGCAGCCAAGACCCAACTCTTGGGAGTAGGGATAGCAATCAGCCCCAGCATTTT

v_call: TRBV4-1
d_call: TRBD1
j_call: TRBJ1-2
clone_size: -
cdr3_aa: CASSPGTVDGNYGYTF
cdr3_nt: TGCGCCAGCAGCCCCGGGACAGTAGATGGGAACTATGGCTACACCTTC

v_call: TRBV15
d_call: -
j_call: TRBJ1-1
clone_size: -
cdr3_aa: CATIPGGATEAFF
cdr3_nt: TGTGCTACCATCCCGGGGGGGGCCACTGAAGCTTTCTTT